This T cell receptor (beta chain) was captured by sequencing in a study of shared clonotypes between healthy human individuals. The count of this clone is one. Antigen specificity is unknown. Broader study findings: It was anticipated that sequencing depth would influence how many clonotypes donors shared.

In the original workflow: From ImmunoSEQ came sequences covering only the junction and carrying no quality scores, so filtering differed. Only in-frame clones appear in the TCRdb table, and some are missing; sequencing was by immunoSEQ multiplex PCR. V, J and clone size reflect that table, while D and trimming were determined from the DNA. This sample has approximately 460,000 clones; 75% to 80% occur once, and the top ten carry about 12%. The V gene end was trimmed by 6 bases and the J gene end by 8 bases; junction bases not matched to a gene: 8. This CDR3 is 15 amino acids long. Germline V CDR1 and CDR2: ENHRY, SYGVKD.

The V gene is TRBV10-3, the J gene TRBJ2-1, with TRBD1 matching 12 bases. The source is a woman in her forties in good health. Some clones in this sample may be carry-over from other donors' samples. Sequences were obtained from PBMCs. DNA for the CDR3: TGTGCCATCAGGGAGGGACAGGGGGCGCGGGATGAGCAGTTCTTC. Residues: CAIREGQGARDEQFF.